This T cell receptor (beta chain) is from a study of blood T cells in healthy people across ages. The use of a sample-barcoded 5' primer and a J-beta primer mix characterized a second PCR of about 7 to 12 cycles. TCRdb processed the 5' RACE reads anew with MiXCR; each CDR3 protein has one entry. The sample holds about 650,000 distinct CDR3 sequences, under 65% seen once. The CDR3 loop spans 14 amino acids. Germline assignment: CDR1 DFQATT and CDR2 SNEGSKA (reference sequence). V shed 6 bases and J shed 2 bases, with 14 bases lying between them. The sequencing sample was made of blood. This clonotype originated in a woman of 80 years or more in good health. This sequence joins TRBV20-1 and TRBJ2-1, with a possible D match to TRBD2 (6 bases). The CDR3 DNA reads as TGCAGTGCGAGGGCGGGGATAACCTACAATGAGCAGTTCTTC. Translation: CSARAGITYNEQFF.